This TCR beta chain was captured by sequencing in a study of CD8+CD57+ T cells in acquired aplastic anemia. Notes on the study in general: Patients versus controls showed no significant CD8+ Simpson's diversity difference. In common between the patients and the controls were twenty-nine CD8+ CDR3 sequences.

The TCR beta profiling, which covered VDJ combination and CDR3 sequence, was carried out using genomic DNA as the template. Using its own MiXCR run on the reads, TCRdb lists one record per CDR3 protein. Of around 200,000 distinct CDR3 sequences listed, more than 60% are singletons. The germline V gene has CDR1 ENHRY and CDR2 SYGVKD. The CDR3 loop spans 16 amino acids. Trimming took 3 bases from V and 4 from J, leaving 15 bases between them. Selection for sequencing was limited to patients who had shown CD8+CD57+ cell expansion by flow cytometry. Blood came from patients not yet given any therapy. For this clonotype: The antigen is undetermined.

The TCR sequence derives from a human donor with aplastic anemia. Material for sequencing was sorted CD4+, CD8+, or CD8+CD57+ T cells (not recorded which) from PBMCs. The chain couples TRBV10-3 to TRBJ2-2; the D gene is possibly TRBD1 (6 bases). The CDR3 DNA is TGTGCCATCAGTGACGTGGCCAGGGGAGCCACCGGGGAGCTGTTTTTT. Translated, it gives CAISDVARGATGELFF.